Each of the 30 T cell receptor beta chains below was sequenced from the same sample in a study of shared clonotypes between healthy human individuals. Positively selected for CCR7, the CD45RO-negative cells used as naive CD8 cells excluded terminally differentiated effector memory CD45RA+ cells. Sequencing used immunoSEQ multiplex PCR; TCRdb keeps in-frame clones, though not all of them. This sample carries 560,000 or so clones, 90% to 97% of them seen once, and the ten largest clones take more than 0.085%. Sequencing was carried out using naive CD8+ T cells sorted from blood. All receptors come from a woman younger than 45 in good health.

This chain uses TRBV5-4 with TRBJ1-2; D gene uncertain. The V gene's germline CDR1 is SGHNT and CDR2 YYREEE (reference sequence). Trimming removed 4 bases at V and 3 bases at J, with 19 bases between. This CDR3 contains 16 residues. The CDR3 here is CASSPDRGQGYYGYTF. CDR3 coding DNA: TGTGCCAGCAGCCCAGATCGAGGCCAAGGGTACTATGGCTACACCTTC.

CDR3 nucleotide sequence: TGTGCCAGCCTCCCCAGGGACCTCTACACTGAAGCTTTCTTT. It specifies CASLPRDLYTEAFF. The V and J genes are TRBV19 and TRBJ1-1; a weak D match, TRBD1 (5 bases). The V gene's germline CDR1 is LNHDA and CDR2 SQIVND (reference sequence). The CDR3 is 14 residues long. Trimming took 9 bases from V and 3 from J, leaving 17 bases between them.

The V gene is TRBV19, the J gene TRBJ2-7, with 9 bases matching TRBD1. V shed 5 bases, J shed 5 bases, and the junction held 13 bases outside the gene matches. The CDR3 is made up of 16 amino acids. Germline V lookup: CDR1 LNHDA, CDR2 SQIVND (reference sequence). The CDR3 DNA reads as TGTGCCAGTAGTGGGGACGCGGGACAGGGACACAACGAGCAGTACTTC. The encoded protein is CASSGDAGQGHNEQYF. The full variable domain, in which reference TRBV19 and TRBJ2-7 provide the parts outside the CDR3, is DGGITQSPKYLFRKEGQNVTLSCEQNLNHDAMYWYRQDPGQGLRLIYYSQIVNDFQKGDIAEGYSVSREKKESFPLTVTSAQKNPTAFYLCASSGDAGQGHNEQYFGPGTRLTVT.

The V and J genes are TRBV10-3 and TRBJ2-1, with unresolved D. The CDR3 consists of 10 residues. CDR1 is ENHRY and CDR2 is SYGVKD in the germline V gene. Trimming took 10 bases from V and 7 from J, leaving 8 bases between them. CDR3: CATGANEQFF. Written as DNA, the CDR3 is TGTGCCACCGGCGCTAATGAGCAGTTCTTC.

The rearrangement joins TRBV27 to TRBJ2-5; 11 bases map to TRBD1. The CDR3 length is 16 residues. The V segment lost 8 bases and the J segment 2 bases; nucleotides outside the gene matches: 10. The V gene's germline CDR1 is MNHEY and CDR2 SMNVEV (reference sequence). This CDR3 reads CASGEDRDRGQETQYF. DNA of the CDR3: TGTGCCAGCGGAGAAGACCGGGACAGGGGGCAAGAGACCCAGTACTTC.

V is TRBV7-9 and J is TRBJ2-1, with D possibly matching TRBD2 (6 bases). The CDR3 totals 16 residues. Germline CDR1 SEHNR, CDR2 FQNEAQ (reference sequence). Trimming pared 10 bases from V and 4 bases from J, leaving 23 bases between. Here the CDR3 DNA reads TGTGCCATCTCCTGGAGGGAGGCACCTATTTACAATGAGCAGTTCTTC. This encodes CAISWREAPIYNEQFF.

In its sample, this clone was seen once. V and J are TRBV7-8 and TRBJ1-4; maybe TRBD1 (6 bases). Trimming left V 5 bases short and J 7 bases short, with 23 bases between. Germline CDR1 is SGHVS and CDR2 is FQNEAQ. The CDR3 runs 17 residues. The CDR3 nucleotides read TGTGCCAGCAGCCTGAGTCCTTTGGGGGCCATAGTTGAAAAACTGTTTTTT. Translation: CASSLSPLGAIVEKLFF.

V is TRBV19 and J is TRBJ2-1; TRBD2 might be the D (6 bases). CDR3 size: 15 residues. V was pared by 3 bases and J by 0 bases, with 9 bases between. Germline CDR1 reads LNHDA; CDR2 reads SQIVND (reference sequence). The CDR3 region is CASSIRSGSYNEQFF. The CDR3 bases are TGTGCCAGTAGTATCCGTAGCGGCTCCTACAATGAGCAGTTCTTC.

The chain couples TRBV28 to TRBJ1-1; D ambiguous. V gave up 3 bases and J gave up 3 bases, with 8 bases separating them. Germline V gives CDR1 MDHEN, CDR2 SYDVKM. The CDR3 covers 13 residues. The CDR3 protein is CASSLVGYTEAFF. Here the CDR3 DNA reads TGTGCCAGCAGTTTGGTGGGGTACACTGAAGCTTTCTTT. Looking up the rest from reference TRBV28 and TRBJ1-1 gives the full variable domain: DVKVTQSSRYLVKRTGEKVFLECVQDMDHENMFWYRQDPGLGLRLIYFSYDVKMKEKGDIPEGYSVSREKKERFSLILESASTNQTSMYLCASSLVGYTEAFFGQGTRLTVV.

The CDR3 nucleotides read TGTGCCAGCAGCATTGGGGAAGCGGGAGGGCCTTTCATCGACCACGAGCAGTACTTC. Translating it yields CASSIGEAGGPFIDHEQYF. The rearrangement joins TRBV9 to TRBJ2-7, with TRBD2 matching over 10 bases. The CDR3 length is 19 residues. CDR1 and CDR2 (germline): SGDLS, YYNGEE. The junction had 21 bases not matched to a gene; V was cut back by 4 bases and J by 5 bases.

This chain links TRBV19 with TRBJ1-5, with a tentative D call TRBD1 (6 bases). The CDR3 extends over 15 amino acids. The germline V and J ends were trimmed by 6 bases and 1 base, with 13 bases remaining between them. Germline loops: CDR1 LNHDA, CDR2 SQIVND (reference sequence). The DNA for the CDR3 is TGTGCCAGTAGGTACGCAGGGGCGAGCAATCAGCCCCAGCATTTT. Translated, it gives CASRYAGASNQPQHF.

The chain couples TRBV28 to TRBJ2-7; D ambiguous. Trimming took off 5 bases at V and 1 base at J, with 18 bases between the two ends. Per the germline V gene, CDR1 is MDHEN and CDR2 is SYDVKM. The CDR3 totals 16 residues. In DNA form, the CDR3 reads TGTGCCAGCAGTCTCGACTCGGGCGTAGGATCCTACGAGCAGTACTTC. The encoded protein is CASSLDSGVGSYEQYF. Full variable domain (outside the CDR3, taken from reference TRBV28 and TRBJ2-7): DVKVTQSSRYLVKRTGEKVFLECVQDMDHENMFWYRQDPGLGLRLIYFSYDVKMKEKGDIPEGYSVSREKKERFSLILESASTNQTSMYLCASSLDSGVGSYEQYFGPGTRLTVT.

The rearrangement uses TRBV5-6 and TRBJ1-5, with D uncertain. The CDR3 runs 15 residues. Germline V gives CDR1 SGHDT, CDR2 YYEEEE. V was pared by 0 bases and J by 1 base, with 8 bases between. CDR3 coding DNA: TGTGCCAGCAGCTTGGAGGGAAGCAGCAATCAGCCCCAGCATTTT. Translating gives CASSLEGSSNQPQHF.

CDR3 sequence: CATRAGIRTDTQYF. The DNA for the CDR3 is TGTGCTACACGAGCGGGAATACGCACAGATACGCAGTATTTT. The chain links TRBV27 to TRBJ2-3; 7 bases fit TRBD2. Germline V gene sequence: CDR1 MNHEY, CDR2 SMNVEV (reference sequence). CDR3 size: 14 residues.

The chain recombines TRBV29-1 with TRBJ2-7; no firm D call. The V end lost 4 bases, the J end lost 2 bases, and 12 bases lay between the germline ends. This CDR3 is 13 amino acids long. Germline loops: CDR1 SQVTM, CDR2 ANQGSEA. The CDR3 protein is CSVVSARAYEQYF. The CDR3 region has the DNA TGCAGCGTTGTTTCAGCTCGGGCCTACGAGCAGTACTTC.

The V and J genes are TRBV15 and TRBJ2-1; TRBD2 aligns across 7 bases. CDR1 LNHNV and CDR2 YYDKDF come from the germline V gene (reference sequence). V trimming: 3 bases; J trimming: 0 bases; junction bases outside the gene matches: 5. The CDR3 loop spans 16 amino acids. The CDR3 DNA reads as TGTGCCACCAGCAGGGGGACTACCGGCTCCTACAATGAGCAGTTCTTC. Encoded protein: CATSRGTTGSYNEQFF.

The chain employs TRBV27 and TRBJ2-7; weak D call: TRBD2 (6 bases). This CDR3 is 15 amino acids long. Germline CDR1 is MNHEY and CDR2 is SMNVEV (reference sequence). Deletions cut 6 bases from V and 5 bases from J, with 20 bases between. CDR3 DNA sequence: TGTGCCAGCAGCCGGGGGACTCCGGTTTTCCACGAGCAGTACTTC. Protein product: CASSRGTPVFHEQYF.

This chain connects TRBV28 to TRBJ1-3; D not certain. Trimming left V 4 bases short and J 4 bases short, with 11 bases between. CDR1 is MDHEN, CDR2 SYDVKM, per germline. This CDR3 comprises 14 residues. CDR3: CASSYQPVGNTIYF. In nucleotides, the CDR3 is TGTGCCAGCAGTTATCAACCCGTAGGAAACACCATATATTTT. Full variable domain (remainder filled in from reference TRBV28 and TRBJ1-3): DVKVTQSSRYLVKRTGEKVFLECVQDMDHENMFWYRQDPGLGLRLIYFSYDVKMKEKGDIPEGYSVSREKKERFSLILESASTNQTSMYLCASSYQPVGNTIYFGEGSWLTVV.

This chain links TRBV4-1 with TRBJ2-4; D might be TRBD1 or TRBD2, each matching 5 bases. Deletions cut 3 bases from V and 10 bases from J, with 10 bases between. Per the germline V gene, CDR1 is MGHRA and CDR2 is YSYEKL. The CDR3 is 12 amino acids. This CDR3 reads CASSQKEGIQYF. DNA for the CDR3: TGCGCCAGCAGCCAGAAAGAGGGGATTCAGTACTTC.

DNA of the CDR3: TGTGCCAGCAGCCTAGGGACAGATGAAGCTTTCTTT. Its protein product is CASSLGTDEAFF. The chain combines TRBV5-4 with TRBJ1-1, with TRBD1 matching 7 bases. The J segment lost 7 bases and the V segment lost 4 bases, leaving 4 bases of the junction unmatched. The CDR3 runs to 12 residues. The germline V gene has CDR1 SGHNT and CDR2 YYREEE (reference sequence).

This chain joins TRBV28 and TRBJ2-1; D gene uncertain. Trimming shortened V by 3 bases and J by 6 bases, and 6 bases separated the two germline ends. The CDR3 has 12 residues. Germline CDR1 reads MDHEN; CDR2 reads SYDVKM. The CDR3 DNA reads TGTGCCAGCAGTTTGCCGATCAATGAGCAGTTCTTC. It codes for CASSLPINEQFF.

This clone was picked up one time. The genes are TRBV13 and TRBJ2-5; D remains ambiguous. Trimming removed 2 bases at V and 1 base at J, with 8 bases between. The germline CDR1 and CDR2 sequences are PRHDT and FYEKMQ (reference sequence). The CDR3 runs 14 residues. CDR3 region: CASSLRMIQETQYF. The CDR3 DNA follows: TGTGCCAGCAGCTTACGTATGATCCAAGAGACCCAGTACTTC.

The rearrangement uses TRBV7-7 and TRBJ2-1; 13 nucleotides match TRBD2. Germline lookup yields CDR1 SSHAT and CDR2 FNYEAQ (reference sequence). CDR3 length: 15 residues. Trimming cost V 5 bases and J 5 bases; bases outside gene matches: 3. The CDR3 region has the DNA TGTGCCAGCAGCGGCGGGACTAGCGGGAACAATGAGCAGTTCTTC. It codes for CASSGGTSGNNEQFF.

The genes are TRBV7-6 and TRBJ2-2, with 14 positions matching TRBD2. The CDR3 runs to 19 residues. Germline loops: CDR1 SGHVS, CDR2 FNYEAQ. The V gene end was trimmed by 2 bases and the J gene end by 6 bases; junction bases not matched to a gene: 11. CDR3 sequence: CASSLPTSGRAREAGELFF. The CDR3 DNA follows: TGTGCCAGCAGCTTACCGACTAGCGGGAGGGCCAGGGAGGCCGGGGAGCTGTTTTTT.

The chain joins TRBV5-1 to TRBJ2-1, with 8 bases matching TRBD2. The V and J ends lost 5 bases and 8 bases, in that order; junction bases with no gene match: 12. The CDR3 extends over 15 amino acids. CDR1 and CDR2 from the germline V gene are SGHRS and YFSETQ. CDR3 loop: CASRLAGTVLDEQFF. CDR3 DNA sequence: TGCGCCAGCAGGTTAGCGGGAACGGTTTTGGATGAGCAGTTCTTC. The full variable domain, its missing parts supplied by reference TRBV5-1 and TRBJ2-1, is KAGVTQTPRYLIKTRGQQVTLSCSPISGHRSVSWYQQTPGQGLQFLFEYFSETQRNKGNFPGRFSGRQFSNSRSEMNVSTLELGDSALYLCASRLAGTVLDEQFFGPGTRLTVL.

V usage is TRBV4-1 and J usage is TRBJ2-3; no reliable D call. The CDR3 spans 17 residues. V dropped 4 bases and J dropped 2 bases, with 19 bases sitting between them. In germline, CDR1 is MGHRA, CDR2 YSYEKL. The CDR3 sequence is CASSPEPSSDLTDTQYF. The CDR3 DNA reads TGCGCCAGCAGCCCCGAGCCCTCGTCGGATCTCACAGATACGCAGTATTTT.

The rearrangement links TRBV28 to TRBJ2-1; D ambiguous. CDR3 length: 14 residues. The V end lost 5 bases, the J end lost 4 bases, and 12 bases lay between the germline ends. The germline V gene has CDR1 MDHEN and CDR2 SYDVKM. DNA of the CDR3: TGTGCCAGCAGTACTGACAACATATACAATGAGCAGTTCTTC. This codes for CASSTDNIYNEQFF. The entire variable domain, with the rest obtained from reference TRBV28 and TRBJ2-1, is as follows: DVKVTQSSRYLVKRTGEKVFLECVQDMDHENMFWYRQDPGLGLRLIYFSYDVKMKEKGDIPEGYSVSREKKERFSLILESASTNQTSMYLCASSTDNIYNEQFFGPGTRLTVL.

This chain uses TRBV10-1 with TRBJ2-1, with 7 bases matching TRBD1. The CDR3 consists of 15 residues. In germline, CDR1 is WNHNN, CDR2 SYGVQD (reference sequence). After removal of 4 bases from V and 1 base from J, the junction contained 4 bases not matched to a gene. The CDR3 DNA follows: TGCGCCAGCAGTGGGGGACAGATATCCTACAATGAGCAGTTCTTC. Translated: CASSGGQISYNEQFF.

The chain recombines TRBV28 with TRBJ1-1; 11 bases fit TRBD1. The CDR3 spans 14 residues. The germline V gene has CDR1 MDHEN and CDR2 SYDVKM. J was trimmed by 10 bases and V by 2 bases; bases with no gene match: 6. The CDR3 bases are TGTGCCAGCAGTTTAGGGACAGGGGGTGGGTTAGCTTTCTTT. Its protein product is CASSLGTGGGLAFF.

CDR3 nucleotides: TGCGCCAGCAGCTCACCCCGTACCGGGGAGCTGTTTTTT. Protein product: CASSSPRTGELFF. The gene calls are TRBV4-1 and TRBJ2-2; unclear D gene. Germline CDR1 is MGHRA and CDR2 is YSYEKL. The CDR3 runs to 13 residues. Trimming stripped 5 bases from V and 5 bases from J, with 9 bases between.